The T cell receptor beta chain under discussion was sequenced for a study of T-cell reconstitution after alpha-beta-depleted transplantation in children. For TCRbeta, the library was prepared with unique molecular identifiers. TCRdb analysed the PCR reads with MiXCR anew, one entry per CDR3 protein. The sample gives some 200,000 distinct CDR3 sequences, roughly 9.1% of which show up once; 35% is in the top ten. Germline values: CDR1 MNHNS, CDR2 SASEGT. V lost 4 bases, J lost 6 bases, and 26 bases lay in between. The CDR3 consists of 18 residues. This clonotype appeared many times. Antigen unknown. Whole-study findings and limits: Two months or so post-transplant, alpha-beta T cells reportedly derived from several hundred expanded graft clones.

The gene calls are TRBV6-1 and TRBJ2-3; possibly TRBD2 for D (5 bases). This clonotype was obtained from a male patient between 2 and 15 years old who had a stem cell transplant for acute myeloid leukemia, so the T cells may come from the graft donor. Material: PBMCs, mostly from graft donor cells, obtained 360 days after TCRalphabeta/CD19-depleted stem cell transplant. This CDR3 reads CASSVLNLQTTVVDTQYF. CDR3 nucleotide sequence: TGTGCCAGCAGTGTCTTAAATTTGCAGACTACCGTCGTGGATACGCAGTATTTT.